The 2 T cell receptor beta chains below all came from one sample that was sequenced in a study of T-cell reconstitution after alpha-beta-depleted transplantation in children. Unique molecular identifiers tagged the TCRbeta library. TCRdb fed the PCR reads into MiXCR, producing one record per CDR3 protein. The repertoire holds some 240,000 distinct CDR3 sequences, with over 9.5% as singletons. The material sequenced was PBMCs from the stem cell graft donor, taken from the stem cell graft. Receptors originate from a human donor who donated a stem cell graft to a child with SCID.

As to this clonotype: A read error may explain this, as a much larger clone is one base away. The V and J genes are TRBV7-2 and TRBJ1-6; D is unresolved. With 2 bases removed from V and 8 bases from J, the gap between germline ends came to 13 bases. The CDR3 is 15 residues long. CDR1 is SGHTA, CDR2 FQGNSA, per germline. CDR3: CTSSLSRPDHSPLHF. For the CDR3, the DNA is TGTACCAGCAGCTTATCGAGACCGGATCATTCACCCCTCCACTTT.

This clonotype was seen repeatedly, ten times or more. The rearrangement uses TRBV20-1 and TRBJ2-7, with D perhaps TRBD1 (6 bases). The CDR3 has 13 residues. Trimming took 4 bases from V and 4 from J, leaving 14 bases between them. From germline, CDR1 is DFQATT and CDR2 SNEGSKA (reference sequence). The CDR3 loop reads CSATGQTLYEQYF. The CDR3 nucleotides read TGCAGTGCTACTGGACAGACCCTTTACGAGCAGTACTTC.